This T cell receptor (beta chain) was recovered during a study of CD8 T cells in ankylosing spondylitis. CDR1 and CDR2 from the germline V gene are SGHRS and YFSETQ. V was shortened by 7 bases and J by 0 bases, with 14 bases between the two germline ends. The CDR3 loop spans 14 amino acids. TCRdb used MiXCR to reprocess the 5' RACE reads, holding one entry per CDR3 protein. The sample shows a few hundred thousand distinct CDR3 sequences, about 11% of them seen only once. The source material was blood, either unsorted or a sorted T cell fraction (not recorded which). The rearrangement joins TRBV5-1 to TRBJ2-7; tentatively, D is TRBD2 (6 bases). This clonotype was sampled from a male donor with ankylosing spondylitis or in good health (not recorded which). The DNA of the CDR3 is TGCGCCAGCCGCCGGGAGTTAAGCTCCTACGAGCAGTACTTC. Protein sequence: CASRRELSSYEQYF.